This record concerns one TCR beta chain sequence. The antigen remains unidentified. The data belong to a study of cytomegalovirus exposure and HLA in healthy donors. Whole-study results and caveats: Among the CMV-associated chains, a few were confirmed in vitro as specific for CMV antigens. Using the classifier, cytomegalovirus status was reportedly diagnosed with high specificity and sensitivity.

The CDR3 sequence is 14 residues long. The germline V and J ends were trimmed by 0 bases and 3 bases, with 9 bases remaining between them. The V gene's germline CDR1 is MNHEY and CDR2 SVGAGI. The PCR was carried out with 60 Vbeta primers and 13 Jbeta primers. TCRdb keeps only in-frame clones here, not all; method: immunoSEQ multiplex PCR. The sample yields about 140,000 clones, around four fifths seen once. The sample comprised PBMCs. This sequence joins TRBV6-5 and TRBJ2-7; D gene uncertain. This clonotype was obtained from a man between 25 and 39 years old in good health and CMV-seropositive. The CDR3 bases are TGTGCCAGCAGTTACTCTCGGTCTCTCTACGAGCAGTACTTC. It specifies CASSYSRSLYEQYF.